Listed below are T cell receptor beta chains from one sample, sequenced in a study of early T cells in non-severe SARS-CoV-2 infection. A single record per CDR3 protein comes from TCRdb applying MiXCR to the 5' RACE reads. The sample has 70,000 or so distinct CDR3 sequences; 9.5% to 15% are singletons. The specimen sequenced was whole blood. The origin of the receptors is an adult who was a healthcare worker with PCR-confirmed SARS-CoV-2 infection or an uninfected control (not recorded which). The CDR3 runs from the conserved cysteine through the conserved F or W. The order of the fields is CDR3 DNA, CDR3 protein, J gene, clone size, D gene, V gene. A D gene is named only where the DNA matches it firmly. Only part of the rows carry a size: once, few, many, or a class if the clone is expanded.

TGTGCCAGCAGCTCCTCCCGGGCTTCACAGAGGGAGACCCAGTACTTC,CASSSSRASQRETQYF,TRBJ2-5,medium-sized,NA,TRBV7-2
TGTGCCAGCAGTTCGTCTTGGTCAGGGCGTAGGACTGAAGCTTTCTTT,CASSSSWSGRRTEAFF,TRBJ1-1,many,NA,TRBV28
TGTGCCAGCAGAAAAGACAGGGGGACCTCCTACGAGCAGTACTTC,CASRKDRGTSYEQYF,TRBJ2-7,few,TRBD1,TRBV28
TGTGCCAGCAGTTACTGGGCAGGGGGCGCGCGGATGGAGACCCAGTACTTC,CASSYWAGGARMETQYF,TRBJ2-5,NA,TRBD1,TRBV6-5
TGCGCCAGCAAATCAGCCGACAATCAGCCCCAGCATTTT,CASKSADNQPQHF,TRBJ1-5,many,NA,TRBV5-1
TGTGCCAGCAGTTACTCGATCTTCCCGGGCACTGAAGCTTTCTTT,CASSYSIFPGTEAFF,TRBJ1-1,NA,NA,TRBV6-5
TGTGCCACCAGCAGGACAACGGGGGGTAGCACAGATACGCAGTATTTT,CATSRTTGGSTDTQYF,TRBJ2-3,NA,TRBD2,TRBV15
TGTGCCAGCAGCTTATGGCAGGGCCCTAACTATGGCTACACCTTC,CASSLWQGPNYGYTF,TRBJ1-2,few,NA,TRBV7-2
TGTGCCAGCAGTACAGGGGGACGTGGCTATGGCTACACCTTC,CASSTGGRGYGYTF,TRBJ1-2,many,TRBD1,TRBV6-1
TGTGCCAGCAGCCTTGACTCTTTCTACGAGCAGTACTTC,CASSLDSFYEQYF,TRBJ2-7,many,NA,TRBV7-2
TGTGCCACCAGGAGGAGGGGAGCCCTTGGGGAGCAGTACTTC,CATRRRGALGEQYF,TRBJ2-7,NA,NA,TRBV15
TGTGCCAGCAGCGAACCGGGACAATGGTATGCTTTCTTT,CASSEPGQWYAFF,TRBJ1-1,few,NA,TRBV6-5
TGCGCCAGCAGCTTGGACCCAGGGTTGACTGAAGCTTTCTTT,CASSLDPGLTEAFF,TRBJ1-1,few,NA,TRBV5-1
TGTGCCAGCAGGCGGGACAGGGGGGAGACCCAGTACTTC,CASRRDRGETQYF,TRBJ2-5,few,TRBD1,TRBV2
TGTGCCAGCAGTCCCCCGGACAGGCTCACAGACACGCAGTATTTT,CASSPPDRLTDTQYF,TRBJ2-3,many,TRBD1,TRBV28
TGTGCCAGCAGTTACTCTGCGGGATCTGGGGCCAACGTCCTGACTTTC,CASSYSAGSGANVLTF,TRBJ2-6,many,NA,TRBV6-5
TGTGCCAGCAGCGTGGGGGGCGGTAGGTCCTACAATGAGCAGTTCTTC,CASSVGGGRSYNEQFF,TRBJ2-1,many,NA,TRBV11-2
NA,CASSFGAGQPTGELFF,TRBJ2-2,NA,NA,TRBV12-3/TRBV12-4
TGCAGCGTTAGTGGACTAGCGGGGGGTTACAATGAGCAGTTCTTC,CSVSGLAGGYNEQFF,TRBJ2-1,few,TRBD2,TRBV29-1
TGTGCCACTTCCGACAGTTACACAGATACGCAGTATTTT,CATSDSYTDTQYF,TRBJ2-3,NA,NA,TRBV24-1
TGTGCCAGCAGCCCCCTCTCCACTGAGCAGTTCTTC,CASSPLSTEQFF,TRBJ2-1,many,NA,TRBV11-2
TGTGCCAGCAGCTTAGTGGGCAGGGGCCCCTGCGAGCAGTACTTC,CASSLVGRGPCEQYF,TRBJ2-7,NA,NA,TRBV7-2
TGTGCCGCCGGGGATAGCAATCAGCCCCAGCATTTT,CAAGDSNQPQHF,TRBJ1-5,many,NA,TRBV30
TGTGCCAGCAGCTTAGATCGGAACTCTAACTATGGCTACACCTTC,CASSLDRNSNYGYTF,TRBJ1-2,few,NA,TRBV11-2
TGTGCCAGCAGCTTGGACCCGGGACAGATCCAAGAGACCCAGTACTTC,CASSLDPGQIQETQYF,TRBJ2-5,few,TRBD1,TRBV7-3
TGTGCCAGCAGCTTATTTGGGGATACCTACGAGCAGTACTTC,CASSLFGDTYEQYF,TRBJ2-7,NA,NA,TRBV7-6
TGTGCCAGCAGCTTTGATACGCAGTATTTT,CASSFDTQYF,TRBJ2-3,NA,NA,TRBV7-9
TGTGCCAGCAGCTTGTCGGGGGCGACTAATGAAAAACTGTTTTTT,CASSLSGATNEKLFF,TRBJ1-4,NA,NA,TRBV5-5
TGTGCCAGCAGTACGCAGATACAGACTTCGACTGAAGCTTCCTTT,CASSTQIQTSTEASF,TRBJ1-1,NA,NA,TRBV5-6
TGTGCCAGCTCGACTAGCGGCACAGATACGCAGTATTTT,CASSTSGTDTQYF,TRBJ2-3,many,TRBD2,TRBV12-3/TRBV12-4
TGCGCCAGCAGCTTCAGGGGGGCGGATGGCTACACCTTC,CASSFRGADGYTF,TRBJ1-2,NA,TRBD1,TRBV5-1
TGCAGTGCTAGAGAAGGGGGGGACAGGGGTAATTCACCCCTCCACTTT,CSAREGGDRGNSPLHF,TRBJ1-6,few,TRBD1,TRBV20-1
TGTGCCAGCCAAGAAAGGACAGGGTTTTTTTTGAAAAATAATTCACCCCTCCACTTT,CASQERTGFFLKNNSPLHF,TRBJ1-6,many,TRBD1,TRBV6-2/TRBV6-3
TGCAGCGTGGGGTCAGGCTCTAACTATGGCTACACCTTC,CSVGSGSNYGYTF,TRBJ1-2,NA,NA,TRBV29-1
TGTGCCAGCAGTTTCGGTGTGGACGTCTCTGGAAACACCATATATTTT,CASSFGVDVSGNTIYF,TRBJ1-3,NA,NA,TRBV12-3/TRBV12-4
TGCAGTGCCTGGTCCGGGACCACTGAAGCTTTCTTT,CSAWSGTTEAFF,TRBJ1-1,NA,NA,TRBV20-1
TGCAGTGCTAGAGTTGCTAGCGGGGGCTATCTTTCAGATACGCAGTATTTT,CSARVASGGYLSDTQYF,TRBJ2-3,NA,TRBD2,TRBV20-1
TGTGCCTGGAGGCAAAAGGGGGGCAAGGGCACAGATACGCAGTATTTT,CAWRQKGGKGTDTQYF,TRBJ2-3,many,NA,TRBV30
TGCAGTGTCAGACTAGGCCTAGACTCGGAGACCCAGTACTTC,CSVRLGLDSETQYF,TRBJ2-5,many,NA,TRBV20-1
TGCGCCAGCAGCTTGGGACGGGGGGCCGAGACCCAGTACTTC,CASSLGRGAETQYF,TRBJ2-5,many,NA,TRBV5-1